The next 11 T cell receptor beta chains were all read from a single sample in a study of CD8 T cells in Susac syndrome. The RNA input was about 0.5 to 1 ug, and it was reverse transcribed with random hexamers. MiXCR was run by TCRdb on the immunoSEQ multiplex PCR reads, yielding one entry per CDR3 protein. Here the sample spans just over 300,000 distinct CDR3 sequences, 92% being singletons. Sequencing used CD4+ T cells from PBMCs. These receptors were taken from a human donor with multiple sclerosis.

The CDR3 loop reads CSARGWDNEQFF. Here the CDR3 DNA reads TGCAGTGCCCGGGGGTGGGACAATGAGCAGTTCTTC. The J gene is TRBJ2-1, the V gene TRBV20-1, with D possibly matching TRBD2 (6 bases). The germline V gene encodes CDR1 DFQATT and CDR2 SNEGSKA (reference sequence). Trimming shortened V by 6 bases and J by 5 bases, and 11 bases separated the two germline ends. The CDR3 is 12 residues long.

This rearrangement joins TRBV3-1 to TRBJ1-2; D uncertain. CDR3 length: 12 amino acids. Germline loops: CDR1 LGHDT, CDR2 YNNKEL (reference sequence). V was cut by 8 bases and J by 1 base, with 8 bases left in between. The CDR3 region has the DNA TGTGCCAGCGTCGACTTTAACTATGGCTACACCTTC. Its translation: CASVDFNYGYTF.

The J gene is TRBJ2-1, the V gene TRBV19; D not certain. Germline V gene data show CDR1 as LNHDA and CDR2 as SQIVND (reference sequence). V was clipped by 1 base and J by 2 bases, with 12 bases between them. This CDR3 comprises 16 residues. CDR3 DNA sequence: TGTGCCAGTAGTATAGCGGCGGCCTATGCCTACAATGAGCAGTTCTTC. Residues: CASSIAAAYAYNEQFF.

This chain links TRBV11-2 with TRBJ1-1; D remains unclear. V was trimmed by 2 bases and J by 1 base, leaving 8 bases between them. The CDR3 covers 14 residues. The germline gives CDR1 SGHAT, CDR2 FQNNGV. The CDR3 region is CASSLPLENTEAFF. The CDR3 DNA reads as TGTGCCAGCAGCTTACCTTTGGAGAACACTGAAGCTTTCTTT.

The chain joins TRBV11-3 to TRBJ1-2; 10 bases map to TRBD1. The CDR3 totals 15 residues. Unmatched junction bases numbered 11, after V lost 5 bases and J lost 8 bases. Germline CDR1 and CDR2: SGHNT and YENEEA. The CDR3 DNA is TGTGCCAGCAGCCCATCACCGGGACAGGGGAGGGGCTACACCTTC. This encodes CASSPSPGQGRGYTF.

The rearrangement uses TRBV30 and TRBJ1-1, with D possibly TRBD1 on 5 matching bases. This CDR3 contains 13 residues. Germline V gene lookup returns CDR1 GTSNPN and CDR2 SVGIG (reference sequence). The V and J ends lost 2 bases and 1 base respectively, with 8 bases between them. The CDR3 sequence: CAWSRQTNTEAFF. For the CDR3, the DNA is TGTGCCTGGAGTCGACAGACGAACACTGAAGCTTTCTTT.

V usage is TRBV29-1 and J usage is TRBJ1-5; tentatively, D is TRBD1 (5 bases). Between the trimmed V and J ends, which lost 3 bases and 0 bases, there was a span of 18 bases. CDR1 is SQVTM, CDR2 ANQGSEA, per germline. The CDR3 covers 17 residues. CDR3 in amino acids: CSVDMETVSYSNQPQHF. The CDR3 DNA reads as TGCAGCGTTGATATGGAGACAGTTAGTTATAGCAATCAGCCCCAGCATTTT.

The chain joins TRBV11-2 to TRBJ1-1; D is undetermined. The CDR3 totals 15 residues. V gave up 5 bases and J gave up 4 bases, with 17 bases separating them. CDR1 is SGHAT and CDR2 is FQNNGV in the germline V gene. CDR3 in amino acids: CASSRASVQSTEAFF. The CDR3 DNA reads TGTGCCAGCAGCCGGGCTAGCGTTCAGAGCACTGAAGCTTTCTTT.

The chain employs TRBV12-3 or TRBV12-4 and TRBJ2-1, with a tentative D call TRBD1 (5 bases). V gave up 2 bases and J gave up 6 bases, with 14 bases separating them. This CDR3 is 15 amino acids long. This CDR3 reads CASSLRGRVSNEQFF. The CDR3 nucleotides are TGTGCCAGCAGTTTACGCGGCAGGGTGTCCAATGAGCAGTTCTTC.

The table lists this clonotype with a few counts. The rearrangement links TRBV7-9 to TRBJ2-7; tentative D call: TRBD1 (6 bases). CDR3 length: 13 residues. The germline V gene has CDR1 SEHNR and CDR2 FQNEAQ (reference sequence). The V gene lost 5 bases and the J gene lost 3 bases, with 11 bases spanning the gap. CDR3 protein: CASSIRQDYEQYF. CDR3 in DNA: TGTGCCAGCAGCATCCGACAGGACTACGAGCAGTACTTC. The variable domain in full, completed from reference TRBV7-9 and TRBJ2-7, reads DTGVSQNPRHKITKRGQNVTFRCDPISEHNRLYWYRQTLGQGPEFLTYFQNEAQLEKSRLLSDRFSAERPKGSFSTLEIQRTEQGDSAMYLCASSIRQDYEQYFGPGTRLTVT.

V and J are TRBV2 and TRBJ2-2, with D possibly being TRBD2 (7 bases). Per germline, CDR1 SNHLY and CDR2 FYNNEI. Trimming left V 6 bases short and J 5 bases short, with 16 bases between. This CDR3 contains 15 residues. CDR3 DNA sequence: TGTGCCAGCAGGGGCGTCGGGGGGCCTACCGGGGAGCTGTTTTTT. It yields the protein CASRGVGGPTGELFF. Supplemented by reference TRBV2 and TRBJ2-2, the full variable domain reads EPEVTQTPSHQVTQMGQEVILRCVPISNHLYFYWYRQILGQKVEFLVSFYNNEISEKSEIFDDQFSVERPDGSNFTLKIRSTKLEDSAMYFCASRGVGGPTGELFFGEGSRLTVL.